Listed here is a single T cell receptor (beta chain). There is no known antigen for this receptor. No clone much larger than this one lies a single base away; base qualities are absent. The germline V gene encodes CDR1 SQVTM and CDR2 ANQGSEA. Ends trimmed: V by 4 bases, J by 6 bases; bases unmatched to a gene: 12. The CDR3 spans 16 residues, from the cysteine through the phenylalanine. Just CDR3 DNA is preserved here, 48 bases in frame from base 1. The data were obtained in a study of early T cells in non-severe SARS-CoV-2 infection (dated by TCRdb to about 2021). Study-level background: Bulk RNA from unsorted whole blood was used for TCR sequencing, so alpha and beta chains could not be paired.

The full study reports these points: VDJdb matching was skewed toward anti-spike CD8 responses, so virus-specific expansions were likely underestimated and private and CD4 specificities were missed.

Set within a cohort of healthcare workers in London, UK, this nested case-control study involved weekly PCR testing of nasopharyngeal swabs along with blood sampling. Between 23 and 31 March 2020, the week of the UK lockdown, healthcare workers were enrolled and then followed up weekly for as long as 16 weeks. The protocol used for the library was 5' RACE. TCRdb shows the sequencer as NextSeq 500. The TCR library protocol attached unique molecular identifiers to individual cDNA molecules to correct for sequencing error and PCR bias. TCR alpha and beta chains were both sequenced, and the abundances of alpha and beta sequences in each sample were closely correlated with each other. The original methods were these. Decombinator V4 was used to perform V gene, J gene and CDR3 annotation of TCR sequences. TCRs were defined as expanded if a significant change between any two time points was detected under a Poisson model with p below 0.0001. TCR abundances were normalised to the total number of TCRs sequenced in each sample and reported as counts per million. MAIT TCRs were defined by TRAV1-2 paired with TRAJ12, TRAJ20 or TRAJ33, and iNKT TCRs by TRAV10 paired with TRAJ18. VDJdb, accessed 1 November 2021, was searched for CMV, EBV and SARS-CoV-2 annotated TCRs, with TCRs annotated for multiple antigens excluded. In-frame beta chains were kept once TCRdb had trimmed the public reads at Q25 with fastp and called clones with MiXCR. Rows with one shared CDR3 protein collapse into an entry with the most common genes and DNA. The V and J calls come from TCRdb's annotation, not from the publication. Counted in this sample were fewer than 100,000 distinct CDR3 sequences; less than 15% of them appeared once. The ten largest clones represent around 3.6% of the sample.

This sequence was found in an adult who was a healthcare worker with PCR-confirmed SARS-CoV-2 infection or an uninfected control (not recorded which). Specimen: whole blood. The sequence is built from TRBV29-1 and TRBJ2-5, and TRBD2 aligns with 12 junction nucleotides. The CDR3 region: CSVGPRLAGGPKTQYF. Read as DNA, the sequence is TGCAGCGTTGGACCCAGGCTAGCGGGAGGGCCCAAGACCCAGTACTTC.